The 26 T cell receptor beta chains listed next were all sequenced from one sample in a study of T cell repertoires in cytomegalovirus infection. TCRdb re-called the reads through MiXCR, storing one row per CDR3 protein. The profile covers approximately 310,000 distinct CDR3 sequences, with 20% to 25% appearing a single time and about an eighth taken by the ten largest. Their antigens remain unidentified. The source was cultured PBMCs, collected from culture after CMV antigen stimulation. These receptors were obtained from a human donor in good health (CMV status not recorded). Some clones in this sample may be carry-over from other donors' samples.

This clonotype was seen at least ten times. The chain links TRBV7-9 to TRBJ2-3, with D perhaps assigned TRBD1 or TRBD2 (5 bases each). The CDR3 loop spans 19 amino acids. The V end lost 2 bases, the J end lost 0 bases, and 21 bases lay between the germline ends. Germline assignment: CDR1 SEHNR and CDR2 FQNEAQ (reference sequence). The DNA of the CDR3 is TGTGCCAGCAGCTTAACCCGTCTCCCCCGGGGACGGAGCACAGATACGCAGTATTTT. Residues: CASSLTRLPRGRSTDTQYF. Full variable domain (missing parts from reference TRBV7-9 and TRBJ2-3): DTGVSQNPRHKITKRGQNVTFRCDPISEHNRLYWYRQTLGQGPEFLTYFQNEAQLEKSRLLSDRFSAERPKGSFSTLEIQRTEQGDSAMYLCASSLTRLPRGRSTDTQYFGPGTRLTVL.

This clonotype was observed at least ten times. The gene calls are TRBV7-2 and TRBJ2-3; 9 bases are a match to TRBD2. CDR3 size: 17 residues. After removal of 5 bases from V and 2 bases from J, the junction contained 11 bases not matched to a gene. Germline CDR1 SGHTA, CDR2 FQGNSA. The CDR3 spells CASSTSSTSGNTDTQYF. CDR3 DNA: TGTGCCAGCAGCACATCGTCGACTAGCGGAAACACAGATACGCAGTATTTT.

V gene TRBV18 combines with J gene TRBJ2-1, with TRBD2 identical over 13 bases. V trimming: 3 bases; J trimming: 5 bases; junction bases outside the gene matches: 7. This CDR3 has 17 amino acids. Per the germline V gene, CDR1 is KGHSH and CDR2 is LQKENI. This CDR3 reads CASSPARLAGGNNEQFF. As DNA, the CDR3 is TGTGCCAGCTCACCGGCACGACTAGCGGGAGGTAACAATGAGCAGTTCTTC. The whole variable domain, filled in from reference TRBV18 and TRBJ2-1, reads NAGVMQNPRHLVRRRGQEARLRCSPMKGHSHVYWYRQLPEEGLKFMVYLQKENIIDESGMPKERFSAEFPKEGPSILRIQQVVRGDSAAYFCASSPARLAGGNNEQFFGPGTRLTVL.

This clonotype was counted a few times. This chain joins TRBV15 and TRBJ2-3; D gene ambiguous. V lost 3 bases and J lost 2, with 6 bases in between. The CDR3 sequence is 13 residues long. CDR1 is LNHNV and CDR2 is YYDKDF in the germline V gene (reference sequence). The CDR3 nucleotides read TGTGCCACCAGCAGTTGGAACACAGATACGCAGTATTTT. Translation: CATSSWNTDTQYF.

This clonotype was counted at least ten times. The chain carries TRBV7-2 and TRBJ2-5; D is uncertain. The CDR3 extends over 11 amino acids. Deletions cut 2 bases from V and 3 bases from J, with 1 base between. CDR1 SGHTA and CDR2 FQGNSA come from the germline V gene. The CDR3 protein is CASSLKETQYF. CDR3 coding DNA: TGTGCCAGCAGCTTAAAAGAGACCCAGTACTTC. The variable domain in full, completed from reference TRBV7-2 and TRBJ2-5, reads GAGVSQSPSNKVTEKGKDVELRCDPISGHTALYWYRQSLGQGLEFLIYFQGNSAPDKSGLPSDRFSAERTGGSVSTLTIQRTQQEDSAVYLCASSLKETQYFGPGTRLLVL.

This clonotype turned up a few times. The CDR3 DNA reads TGTGCCAGCAGCCCTCAGCCCTTGGGAAAACTGTTTTTT. Protein product: CASSPQPLGKLFF. The chain employs TRBV7-6 and TRBJ1-4; D is unclear. CDR1 is SGHVS, CDR2 FNYEAQ, per germline. The V gene lost 5 bases and the J gene lost 10 bases, with 14 bases spanning the gap. The CDR3 is 13 amino acids.

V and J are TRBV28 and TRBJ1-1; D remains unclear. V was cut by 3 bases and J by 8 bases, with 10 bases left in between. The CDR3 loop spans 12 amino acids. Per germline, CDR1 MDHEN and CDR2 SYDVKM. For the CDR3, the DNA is TGTGCCAGCAGTTTCCCGGGCAGGGAAGCTTTCTTT. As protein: CASSFPGREAFF.

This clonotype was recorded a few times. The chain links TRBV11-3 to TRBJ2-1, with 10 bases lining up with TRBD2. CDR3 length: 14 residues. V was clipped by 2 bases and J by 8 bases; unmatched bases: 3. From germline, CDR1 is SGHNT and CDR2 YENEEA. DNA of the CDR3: TGTGCCAGCAGCTTAACTAGCGGGGCACATGAGCAGTTCTTC. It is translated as CASSLTSGAHEQFF. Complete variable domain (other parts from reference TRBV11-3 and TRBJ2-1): EAGVVQSPRYKIIEKKQPVAFWCNPISGHNTLYWYLQNLGQGPELLIRYENEEAVDDSQLPKDRFSAERLKGVDSTLKIQPAELGDSAVYLCASSLTSGAHEQFFGPGTRLTVL.

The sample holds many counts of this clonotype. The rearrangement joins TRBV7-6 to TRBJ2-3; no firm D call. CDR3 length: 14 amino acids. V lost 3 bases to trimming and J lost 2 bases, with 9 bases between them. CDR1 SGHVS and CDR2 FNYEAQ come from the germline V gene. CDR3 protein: CASSFSGFTDTQYF. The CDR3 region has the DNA TGTGCCAGCAGCTTCTCCGGGTTCACAGATACGCAGTATTTT.

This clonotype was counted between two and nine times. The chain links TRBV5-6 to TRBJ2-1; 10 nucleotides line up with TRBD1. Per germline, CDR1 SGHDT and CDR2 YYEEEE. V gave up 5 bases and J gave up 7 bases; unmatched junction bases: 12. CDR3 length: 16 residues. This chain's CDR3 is CASSSGTGVPLNEQFF. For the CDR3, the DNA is TGTGCCAGCAGTTCCGGGACAGGGGTTCCTTTAAATGAGCAGTTCTTC. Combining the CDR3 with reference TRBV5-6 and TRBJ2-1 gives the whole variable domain DAGVTQSPTHLIKTRGQQVTLRCSPKSGHDTVSWYQQALGQGPQFIFQYYEEEERQRGNFPDRFSGHQFPNYSSELNVNALLLGDSALYLCASSSGTGVPLNEQFFGPGTRLTVL.

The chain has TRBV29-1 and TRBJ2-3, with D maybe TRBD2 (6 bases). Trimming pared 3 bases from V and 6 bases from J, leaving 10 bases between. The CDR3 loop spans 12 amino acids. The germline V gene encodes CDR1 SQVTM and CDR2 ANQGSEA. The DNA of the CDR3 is TGCAGCGTTGATCCTAGCGCGGATACGCAGTATTTT. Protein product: CSVDPSADTQYF.

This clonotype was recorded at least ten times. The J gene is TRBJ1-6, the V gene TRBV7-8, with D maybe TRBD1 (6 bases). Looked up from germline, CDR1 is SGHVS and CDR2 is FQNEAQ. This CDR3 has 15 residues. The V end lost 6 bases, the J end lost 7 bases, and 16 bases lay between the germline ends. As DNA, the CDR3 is TGTGCCAGCAGTCCGACGCCAGGGGCCAATTCACCCCTCCACTTT. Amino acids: CASSPTPGANSPLHF.

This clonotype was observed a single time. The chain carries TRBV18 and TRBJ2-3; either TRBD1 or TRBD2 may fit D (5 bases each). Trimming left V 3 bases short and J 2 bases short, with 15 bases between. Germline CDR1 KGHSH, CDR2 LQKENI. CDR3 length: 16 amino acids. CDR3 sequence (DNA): TGTGCCAGCTCACCCCTTAGAGGGGCCGACACAGATACGCAGTATTTT. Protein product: CASSPLRGADTDTQYF.

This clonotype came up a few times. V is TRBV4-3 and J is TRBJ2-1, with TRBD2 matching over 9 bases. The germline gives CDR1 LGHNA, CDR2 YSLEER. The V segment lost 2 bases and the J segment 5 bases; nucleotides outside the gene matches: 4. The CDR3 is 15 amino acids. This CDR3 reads CASSQPGTSNNEQFF. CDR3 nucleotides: TGCGCCAGCAGCCAACCCGGGACTAGCAACAATGAGCAGTTCTTC.

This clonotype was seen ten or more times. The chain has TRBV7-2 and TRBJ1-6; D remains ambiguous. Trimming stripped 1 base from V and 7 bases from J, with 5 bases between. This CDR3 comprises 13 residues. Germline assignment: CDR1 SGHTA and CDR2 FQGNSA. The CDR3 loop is CASSLDKNSPLHF. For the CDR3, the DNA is TGTGCCAGCAGCTTAGATAAGAATTCACCCCTCCACTTT.

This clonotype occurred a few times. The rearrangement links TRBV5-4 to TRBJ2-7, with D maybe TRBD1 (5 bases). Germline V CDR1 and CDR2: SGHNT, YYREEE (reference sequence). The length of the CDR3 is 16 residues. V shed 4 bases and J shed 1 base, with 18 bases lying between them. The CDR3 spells CASSQLQANPSYEQYF. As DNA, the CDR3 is TGTGCCAGCAGCCAACTACAGGCCAACCCTTCCTACGAGCAGTACTTC.

The CDR3 nucleotides read TGTGCCAGCGGAGATGATAACTATCAGCCCCAGCATTTT. Residues: CASGDDNYQPQHF. This chain joins TRBV27 and TRBJ1-5; D is unresolved. The CDR3 runs to 13 residues. V lost 8 bases to trimming and J lost 5 bases, with 13 bases between them. The germline V gene has CDR1 MNHEY and CDR2 SMNVEV (reference sequence).

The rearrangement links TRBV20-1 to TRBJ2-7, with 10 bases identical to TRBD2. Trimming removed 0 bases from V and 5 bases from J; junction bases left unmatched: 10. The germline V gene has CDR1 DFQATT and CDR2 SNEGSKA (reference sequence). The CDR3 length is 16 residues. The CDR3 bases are TGCAGTGCTAGAGATCGGCTAGCGGGAGATAGCGACGAGCAGTACGTC. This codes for CSARDRLAGDSDEQYV.

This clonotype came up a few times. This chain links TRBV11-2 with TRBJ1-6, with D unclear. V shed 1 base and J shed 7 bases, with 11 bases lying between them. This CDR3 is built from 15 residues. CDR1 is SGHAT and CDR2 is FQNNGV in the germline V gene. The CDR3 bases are TGTGCCAGCAGCTTAGGGGGAGGGTGGAATTCACCCCTCCACTTT. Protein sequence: CASSLGGGWNSPLHF.

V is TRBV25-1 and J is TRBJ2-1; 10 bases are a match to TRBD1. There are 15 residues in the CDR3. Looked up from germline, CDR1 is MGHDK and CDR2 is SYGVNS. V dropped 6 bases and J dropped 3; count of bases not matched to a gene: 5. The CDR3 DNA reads TGTGCCAGCAGACGGACAGGGGGATACTACAATGAGCAGTTCTTC. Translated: CASRRTGGYYNEQFF.

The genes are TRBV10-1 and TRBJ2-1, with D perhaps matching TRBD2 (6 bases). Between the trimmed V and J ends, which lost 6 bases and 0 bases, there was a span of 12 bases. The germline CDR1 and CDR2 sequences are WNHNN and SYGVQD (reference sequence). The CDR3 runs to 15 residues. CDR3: CASSPGGFSYNEQFF. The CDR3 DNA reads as TGCGCCAGCAGCCCCGGGGGTTTCTCCTACAATGAGCAGTTCTTC.

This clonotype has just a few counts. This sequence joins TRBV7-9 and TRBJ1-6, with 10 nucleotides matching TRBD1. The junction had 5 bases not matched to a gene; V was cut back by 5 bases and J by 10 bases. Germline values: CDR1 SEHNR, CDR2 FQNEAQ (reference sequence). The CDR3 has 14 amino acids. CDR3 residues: CASSPRDRGSPLHF. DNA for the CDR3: TGTGCCAGCAGCCCCCGGGACAGGGGCTCACCCCTCCACTTT.

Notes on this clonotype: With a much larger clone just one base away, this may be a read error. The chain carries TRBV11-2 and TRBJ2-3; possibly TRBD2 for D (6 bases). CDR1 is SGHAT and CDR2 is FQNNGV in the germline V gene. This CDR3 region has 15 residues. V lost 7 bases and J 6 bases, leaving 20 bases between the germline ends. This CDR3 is CASTPTSSLRDTQYF. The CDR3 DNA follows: TGTGCCAGCACGCCTACTAGCAGTCTTCGGGATACGCAGTATTTT.

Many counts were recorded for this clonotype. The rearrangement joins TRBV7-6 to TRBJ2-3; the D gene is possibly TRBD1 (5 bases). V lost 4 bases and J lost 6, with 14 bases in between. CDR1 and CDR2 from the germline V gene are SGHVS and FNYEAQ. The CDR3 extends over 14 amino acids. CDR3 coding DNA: TGTGCCAGCAGCTCGACAGTAGGAGCGGATACGCAGTATTTT. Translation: CASSSTVGADTQYF.

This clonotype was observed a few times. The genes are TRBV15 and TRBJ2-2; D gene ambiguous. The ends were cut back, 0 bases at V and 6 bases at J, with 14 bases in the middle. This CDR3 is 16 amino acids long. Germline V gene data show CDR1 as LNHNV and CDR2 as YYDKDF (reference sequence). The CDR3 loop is CATSRDLPGSAGELFF. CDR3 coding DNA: TGTGCCACCAGCAGAGATCTACCAGGCAGTGCCGGGGAGCTGTTTTTT.

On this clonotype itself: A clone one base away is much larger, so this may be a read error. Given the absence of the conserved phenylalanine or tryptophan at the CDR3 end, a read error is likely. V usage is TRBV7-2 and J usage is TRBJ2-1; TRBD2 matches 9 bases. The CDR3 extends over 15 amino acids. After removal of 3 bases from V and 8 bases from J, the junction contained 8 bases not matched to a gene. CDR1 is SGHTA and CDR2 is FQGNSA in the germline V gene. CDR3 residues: CASSFPGLASHEQFS. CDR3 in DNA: TGTGCCAGCAGCTTTCCCGGACTAGCGTCCCATGAGCAGTTCTCC.